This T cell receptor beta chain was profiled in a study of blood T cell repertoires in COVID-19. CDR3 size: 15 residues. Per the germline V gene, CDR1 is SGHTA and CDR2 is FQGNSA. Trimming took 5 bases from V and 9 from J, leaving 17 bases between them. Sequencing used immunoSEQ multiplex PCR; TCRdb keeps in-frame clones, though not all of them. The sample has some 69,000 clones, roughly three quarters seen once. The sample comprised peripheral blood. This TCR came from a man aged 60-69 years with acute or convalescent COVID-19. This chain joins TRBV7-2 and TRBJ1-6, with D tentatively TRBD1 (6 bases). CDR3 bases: TGTGCCAGCAGCATCAGGGGAATGGGTGGTTCACCCCTCCACTTT. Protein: CASSIRGMGGSPLHF.